The 17 T cell receptor beta chains listed next were all sequenced from one sample in a study of PD-1 blockade in mismatch repair-deficient tumors. The table came from immunoSEQ multiplex PCR; TCRdb's copy has only in-frame clones and leaves some out. Found here are 80,000 to 100,000 clones, 81% of them singletons; the top ten hold just over 2.5%. This specimen was peripheral blood, taken 12 weeks after starting pembrolizumab. The receptors come from an adult with mismatch repair-deficient cancer.

The DNA for the CDR3 is TGTGCCAGCGGCCCCGGGGGAGGGCCCTTCGAGACCCAGTACTTC. Encoded protein: CASGPGGGPFETQYF. This sequence joins TRBV7-3 and TRBJ2-5, with TRBD2 identical over 7 bases. CDR1 is SGHTA, CDR2 FQGTGA, per germline. V was pared by 8 bases and J by 5 bases, with 14 bases of the junction left unmatched. The CDR3 totals 15 residues. Complete variable domain (other parts from reference TRBV7-3 and TRBJ2-5): GAGVSQTPSNKVTEKGKYVELRCDPISGHTALYWYRQSLGQGPEFLIYFQGTGAADDSGLPNDRFFAVRPEGSVSTLKIQRTERGDSAVYLCASGPGGGPFETQYFGPGTRLLVL.

This rearrangement joins TRBV4-2 to TRBJ1-2; TRBD1 matches 11 bases. V trimming: 5 bases; J trimming: 4 bases; junction bases outside the gene matches: 3. Germline lookup yields CDR1 LGHNA and CDR2 YNFKEQ. There are 14 residues in the CDR3. This chain's CDR3 is CASSWTGGGYGYTF. The DNA of the CDR3 is TGTGCCAGCAGCTGGACAGGGGGCGGCTATGGCTACACCTTC.

The V call is TRBV13, the J call TRBJ2-1; D is ambiguous. V was trimmed by 5 bases and J by 7 bases, leaving 9 bases between them. CDR1 and CDR2 (germline): PRHDT, FYEKMQ (reference sequence). The CDR3 extends over 12 amino acids. CDR3 sequence: CASSGLTNEQFF. CDR3 in DNA: TGTGCCAGCAGCGGCCTTACGAATGAGCAGTTCTTC. The full variable domain, rest sourced from reference TRBV13 and TRBJ2-1, is AAGVIQSPRHLIKEKRETATLKCYPIPRHDTVYWYQQGPGQDPQFLISFYEKMQSDKGSIPDRFSAQQFSDYHSELNMSSLELGDSALYFCASSGLTNEQFFGPGTRLTVL.

In nucleotides, the CDR3 is TGCAGCGTGCTACGTGTCCTCCTCTACAATGAGCAGTTCTTC. Its protein product is CSVLRVLLYNEQFF. The chain links TRBV29-1 to TRBJ2-1; D remains ambiguous. Looked up from germline, CDR1 is SQVTM and CDR2 is ANQGSEA. The CDR3 totals 14 residues. Trimming cost V 6 bases and J 3 bases, with 15 bases left between them.

This sequence joins TRBV7-9 and TRBJ1-1, with 8 positions matching TRBD1. With 1 base clipped from V and 3 bases from J, the junction kept 4 bases outside the gene matches. The CDR3 has 15 amino acids. In germline, CDR1 is SEHNR, CDR2 FQNEAQ (reference sequence). The CDR3 coding sequence is TGTGCCAGCAGCTTAGGGACAGGGACCCACACTGAAGCTTTCTTT. The encoded protein is CASSLGTGTHTEAFF.

The chain uses TRBV4-3 and TRBJ2-5; D is possibly TRBD2 (6 bases). The CDR3 sequence is 14 residues long. Trimming removed 4 bases at V and 5 bases at J, with 14 bases between. Looked up from germline, CDR1 is LGHNA and CDR2 is YSLEER. The CDR3 region is CASSPRTEGETQYF. In DNA, the CDR3 is TGCGCCAGCAGCCCCAGGACGGAGGGGGAGACCCAGTACTTC.

V gene TRBV6-1 combines with J gene TRBJ1-5; 7 nucleotides match TRBD1. J gave up 2 bases and V 4 bases, and 11 bases lay outside the gene matches. Germline CDR1 reads MNHNS; CDR2 reads SASEGT. The CDR3 contains 17 residues. In DNA, the CDR3 is TGTGCCAGCAGTGCTCTGGCAGGGGGGTGGGGCAATCAGCCCCAGCATTTT. Translated, it gives CASSALAGGWGNQPQHF.

J is TRBJ2-3 and V is TRBV21-1; the table's D call of TRBD2 was not tested on the DNA. TRBV21-1 is noted as a pseudogene. This CDR3 spans 19 amino acids. DNA for the CDR3: TGTGCCAGCAGCAAAGGAGTCCTAGCGGGAGCCGGAGGCACAGATACGCAGTATTTT. Protein sequence: CASSKGVLAGAGGTDTQYF.

This chain links TRBV7-3 with TRBJ1-5; a weak D match, TRBD1 (6 bases). This CDR3 spans 15 amino acids. Trimming took 2 bases from V and 4 from J, leaving 12 bases between them. Germline loops: CDR1 SGHTA, CDR2 FQGTGA. CDR3 sequence: CASSLERGANQPQHF. The CDR3 coding sequence is TGTGCCAGCAGCTTAGAACGGGGGGCGAATCAGCCCCAGCATTTT.

The chain couples TRBV2 to TRBJ2-7, with TRBD2 matching 7 bases. With V trimmed by 2 bases and J by 6 bases, 1 base remained unmatched. This CDR3 region has 12 residues. The germline V gene encodes CDR1 SNHLY and CDR2 FYNNEI. This chain's CDR3 is CASSETGGEQYF. In DNA, the CDR3 is TGTGCCAGCAGTGAAACGGGAGGCGAGCAGTACTTC. Full variable domain (remainder filled in from reference TRBV2 and TRBJ2-7): EPEVTQTPSHQVTQMGQEVILRCVPISNHLYFYWYRQILGQKVEFLVSFYNNEISEKSEIFDDQFSVERPDGSNFTLKIRSTKLEDSAMYFCASSETGGEQYFGPGTRLTVT.

This clone is a singleton in its sample. CDR3 nucleotide sequence: TGCGCCAGCAGCCGTTACGGGGGCCAAACCGGGGAGCTGTTTTTT. This encodes CASSRYGGQTGELFF. This chain links TRBV4-1 with TRBJ2-2, with D perhaps matching TRBD1 or TRBD2 (6 bases each). The germline V and J ends were trimmed by 4 bases and 5 bases, with 14 bases remaining between them. Per germline, CDR1 MGHRA and CDR2 YSYEKL. The CDR3 is 15 amino acids.

The chain is built from TRBV7-9 and TRBJ1-3, with unresolved D. V shed 6 bases and J shed 7 bases, with 10 bases lying between them. CDR1 and CDR2 (germline): SEHNR, FQNEAQ (reference sequence). The CDR3 spans 12 residues. CDR3 amino acids: CASSYGENTIYF. In DNA form, the CDR3 reads TGTGCCAGCAGTTATGGGGAGAACACCATATATTTT.

This clone occurred once. The V gene is TRBV25-1, the J gene TRBJ2-5, with a possible D match to TRBD2 (5 bases). The CDR3 extends over 16 amino acids. V was clipped by 0 bases and J by 5 bases, with 16 bases between them. The V gene's germline CDR1 is MGHDK and CDR2 SYGVNS. CDR3 sequence reads: CASSEYSAQVRETQYF. CDR3 DNA sequence: TGTGCCAGCAGTGAATATAGCGCGCAGGTCCGGGAGACCCAGTACTTC.

In this sample, this clone turned up a few times. The rearrangement uses TRBV9 and TRBJ2-3; no clear D. V gave up 3 bases and J gave up 1 base, with 18 bases separating them. Germline CDR1 reads SGDLS; CDR2 reads YYNGEE. The CDR3 loop spans 17 amino acids. Here the CDR3 reads CASSDQAKHWGTDTQYF. The CDR3 coding sequence is TGTGCCAGCAGCGATCAAGCGAAGCATTGGGGCACAGATACGCAGTATTTT.

The chain uses TRBV5-3 and TRBJ2-7, with 7 nucleotides matching TRBD1. TRBV5-3 is an ORF, and what it does is uncertain. This CDR3 is built from 16 residues. Trimming took 2 bases from V and 6 from J; bases not matched to a gene: 14. DNA for the CDR3: TGTGCCAGAAGCTTCATAGTCCCGCGGACAGGCGGCGAGCAGTACTTC. Amino acid sequence: CARSFIVPRTGGEQYF.

The chain recombines TRBV10-3 with TRBJ2-7; D gene unclear. This CDR3 contains 13 residues. V was shortened by 7 bases and J by 3 bases, with 13 bases between the two germline ends. The germline V gene has CDR1 ENHRY and CDR2 SYGVKD. The CDR3 coding sequence is TGTGCCATCACTCTGACACCCGACTACGAGCAGTACTTC. Amino acids: CAITLTPDYEQYF.

The V and J genes are TRBV7-3 and TRBJ2-2; TRBD1 is a possible D gene (5 bases). Per the germline V gene, CDR1 is SGHTA and CDR2 is FQGTGA. This CDR3 is built from 16 residues. The germline V and J ends were trimmed by 5 bases and 0 bases, with 13 bases remaining between them. The CDR3 reads CASSPMDTSNTGELFF. The CDR3 DNA reads as TGTGCCAGCAGCCCCATGGACACGTCGAACACCGGGGAGCTGTTTTTT.